This T cell receptor (beta chain) was identified in a study of technical replicates of blood from several donors. Profiled with immunoSEQ multiplex PCR; TCRdb holds only in-frame clones, not every one. The data hold 79,000 or so clones, with 75% to 95% observed a single time. This CDR3 is built from 12 residues. The V gene lost 6 bases and the J gene lost 0 bases, with 5 bases spanning the gap. CDR1 is MNHEY, CDR2 SMNVEV, per germline (reference sequence). The sequenced material came from T cells isolated from PBMCs. This sequence was found in a human donor in good health. The V gene is TRBV27, the J gene TRBJ2-5; D is uncertain. The chain's CDR3 is CASRSNQETQYF. CDR3 in DNA: TGTGCCAGCAGGAGCAACCAAGAGACCCAGTACTTC.